The rows below give T cell receptor beta chains drawn from one sample of a study of technical replicates of blood from a handful of donors. Sequencing used immunoSEQ multiplex PCR; TCRdb keeps in-frame clones, though not all of them. This table has around 84,000 clones, 85% to 95% appearing once. The sequenced sample consisted of T cells isolated from PBMCs. These receptor sequences come from a human donor in good health. Both conserved end residues are part of each CDR3. D genes are given only for firm matches. Clone size appears in some rows only: once, few, many, or a class for an expanded clone.

TRBV7-2,TRBD2,TRBJ2-5,once,CASSLSSGETQYF,TGTGCCAGCAGCTTATCTAGCGGAGAGACCCAGTACTTC
TRBV5-1,TRBD1,TRBJ1-4,once,CASSFYPPNRGQSEKLFF,TGCGCCAGCAGCTTCTACCCCCCTAACAGGGGTCAAAGTGAAAAACTGTTTTTT
TRBV5-1,TRBD2,TRBJ2-1,-,CASSLAPAGGQNEQFF,TGCGCCAGCAGCTTGGCACCAGCGGGGGGGCAGAATGAGCAGTTCTTC
TRBV11-3,-,TRBJ2-7,-,CASSLGRGLAEEQYF,TGTGCCAGCAGCTTAGGGAGGGGGCTAGCAGAGGAGCAGTACTTC
TRBV5-4,-,TRBJ2-5,-,CASSPRSGEVQETQYF,TGTGCCAGCAGCCCTCGATCCGGAGAAGTCCAAGAGACCCAGTACTTC
TRBV2,-,TRBJ1-1,few,CASSPDTLTEAFF,TGTGCCAGCAGCCCGGACACCCTTACTGAAGCTTTCTTT
TRBV5-1,-,TRBJ2-3,-,CATRGELHRDTQYF,TGCGCCACCCGTGGGGAGCTTCATAGGGATACGCAGTATTTT
TRBV7-9,-,TRBJ1-4,-,CASSAYATNEKLFF,TGTGCCAGCAGCGCGTATGCAACTAATGAAAAACTGTTTTTT
TRBV6-5,-,TRBJ1-1,-,CASNSNRDQNTEAFF,TGTGCCAGCAATAGTAACAGGGATCAAAACACTGAAGCTTTCTTT
TRBV28,-,TRBJ2-3,-,CASIPGATDTQYF,TGTGCCAGCATCCCAGGGGCCACAGATACGCAGTATTTT
TRBV2,-,TRBJ1-2,-,CASSERVGGYGYTF,TGTGCCAGCAGCGAGAGGGTGGGTGGCTATGGCTACACCTTC
TRBV10-1,-,TRBJ1-1,few,CASSEWAGMNTEAFF,TGCGCCAGCAGTGAGTGGGCGGGAATGAACACTGAAGCTTTCTTT
TRBV7-6,TRBD2,TRBJ2-7,-,CASSSLATSGMYEQYF,TGTGCCAGCAGCTCGTTAGCGACTAGCGGGATGTACGAGCAGTACTTC
TRBV5-1,-,TRBJ2-5,-,CASSWPGAETQYF,TGCGCCAGCAGCTGGCCAGGGGCCGAGACCCAGTACTTC
TRBV15,-,TRBJ2-1,-,CATSSLGSSYNEQFF,TGTGCCACCAGCAGTCTAGGGAGCTCCTACAATGAGCAGTTCTTC
TRBV6-5,TRBD1,TRBJ2-7,-,CASSSGQGGEQYF,TGTGCCAGCAGTTCCGGACAGGGGGGCGAGCAGTACTTC
TRBV11-2,-,TRBJ2-7,-,CASSLRRMGEQYF,TGTGCCAGCAGCTTGCGCAGGATGGGCGAGCAGTACTTC
TRBV7-2,-,TRBJ1-2,-,CASSPRQGGGYTF,TGTGCCAGCAGCCCTAGGCAGGGCGGCGGCTACACCTTC
TRBV7-2,-,TRBJ2-1,-,CASSHGASSYNEQFF,TGTGCCAGCAGCCACGGAGCGAGCTCCTACAATGAGCAGTTCTTC
TRBV28,-,TRBJ1-2,once,CASRSGTNYGYTF,TGTGCCAGCAGGTCGGGGACTAACTATGGCTACACCTTC
TRBV18,TRBD1,TRBJ1-2,-,CASSPGEDRTYGYTF,TGTGCCAGCTCCCCCGGGGAGGACAGGACCTATGGCTACACCTTC
TRBV5-1,-,TRBJ1-2,-,CASSLVGDYGYTF,TGCGCCAGCAGCTTGGTAGGAGACTATGGCTACACCTTC
TRBV19,-,TRBJ2-4,once,CASSMAGGVAKNIQYF,TGTGCCAGTAGTATGGCCGGAGGTGTAGCCAAAAACATTCAGTACTTC
TRBV19,-,TRBJ2-1,-,CASNGGDGRAYNEQFF,TGTGCCAGTAACGGGGGAGACGGAAGGGCCTACAATGAGCAGTTCTTC
TRBV5-1,TRBD2,TRBJ2-7,once,CASSLYLVSEAGDQHEQYF,TGCGCCAGCAGCTTATATTTGGTTTCAGAAGCGGGAGACCAACACGAGCAGTACTTC
TRBV13,TRBD2,TRBJ2-7,-,CASSLIRVGTSVTYEQYF,TGTGCCAGCAGCTTAATTAGAGTCGGGACTAGCGTTACTTACGAGCAGTACTTC
TRBV6-4,-,TRBJ1-1,-,CASSREVENTEAFF,TGTGCCAGCTCCCGGGAAGTTGAGAACACTGAAGCTTTCTTT
TRBV19,TRBD1,TRBJ1-1,-,CASGDRVNTEAFF,TGTGCCAGCGGGGACAGAGTGAACACTGAAGCTTTCTTT
TRBV2,TRBD1,TRBJ1-6,-,CASRARFTGGTYNSPLHF,TGTGCCAGCAGGGCTCGATTTACAGGGGGAACATATAATTCACCCCTCCACTTT
TRBV6-4,-,TRBJ2-7,-,CASGRDTSSEQYF,TGTGCCAGCGGCCGGGACACCTCCAGCGAGCAGTACTTC
TRBV28,TRBD1,TRBJ1-1,-,CASSSLQGEAFF,TGTGCCAGCAGTTCCCTACAGGGGGAAGCTTTCTTT
TRBV7-8,-,TRBJ1-3,once,CASSLAPSSGNTIYF,TGTGCCAGCAGCTTAGCTCCGAGCTCTGGAAACACCATATATTTT
TRBV10-3,TRBD2,TRBJ2-1,-,CAISESGTSEYNEQFF,TGTGCCATCAGTGAATCCGGGACTAGCGAATACAATGAGCAGTTCTTC
TRBV5-1,-,TRBJ2-3,-,CASSLLTSTDTQYF,TGCGCCAGCAGCTTGCTGACTAGCACAGATACGCAGTATTTT
TRBV28,-,TRBJ2-1,-,CASRGAGTLGNEQFF,TGTGCCAGCAGGGGGGCAGGCACGTTGGGCAATGAGCAGTTCTTC
TRBV27,-,TRBJ1-1,-,CASRPLAVLNTEAFF,TGTGCCAGCAGACCCCTGGCGGTGCTAAACACTGAAGCTTTCTTT
TRBV7-9,TRBD1,TRBJ2-1,-,CASSPVGGAGYNEQFF,TGTGCCAGCAGCCCCGTAGGGGGCGCAGGATACAATGAGCAGTTCTTC
TRBV7-2,TRBD2,TRBJ2-3,few,CASSPRLAGYTDTQYF,TGTGCCAGCAGCCCGAGACTAGCGGGGTACACAGATACGCAGTATTTT
TRBV5-1,-,TRBJ2-1,-,CASSRPESVSYNEQFF,TGCGCCAGCAGCCGACCCGAGAGCGTCTCCTACAATGAGCAGTTCTTC
TRBV28,TRBD1,TRBJ1-2,-,CASGNPDRRLYGYTF,TGTGCCAGCGGGAACCCGGACAGGAGACTCTATGGCTACACCTTC
TRBV6-1,-,TRBJ1-2,few,CASSERSGRIHGYTF,TGTGCCAGCAGTGAACGTTCAGGGAGGATTCATGGCTACACCTTC
TRBV4-1,-,TRBJ2-3,-,CASSQGLKTTDTQYF,TGCGCCAGCAGCCAAGGACTAAAGACCACAGATACGCAGTATTTT
TRBV6-5,TRBD1,TRBJ2-2,-,CASSYHRGNTGELFF,TGTGCCAGCAGTTACCACAGGGGGAACACCGGGGAGCTGTTTTTT
TRBV5-1,-,TRBJ1-5,once,CASSPGTPSNQPQHF,TGCGCCAGCAGCCCCGGGACACCTAGCAATCAGCCCCAGCATTTT
TRBV14,-,TRBJ1-4,-,CASSQDLRRSWEKLFF,TGTGCCAGCAGCCAAGATCTTCGGAGGTCGTGGGAAAAACTGTTTTTT